This T cell receptor (beta chain) originates from a study of blood T cells in healthy people across ages (dated by TCRdb to 2014 to 2015). For the study in its entirety: In model experiments, template switching captured roughly one uniquely barcoded TCR beta cDNA molecule for every two T cells. Using deep sequencing normalized with unique cDNA molecular identifiers, the study measured how TCR beta repertoire diversity changes with age. Donors were grouped into four age groups: young (average 16 years), middle-aged (about 40), aged (around 66) and long-lived (around 82). Donors of different ages were randomly distributed across sequencing lanes to avoid experimental bias. Two additional independent replicas of 1 million unique cDNA reads from the same blood draw were analyzed for two donors (one aged 18 to 29 and one aged 80 or older). Overall study outcomes, separate from this receptor: A strong correlation was found between observed TCR beta diversity and the percentage of naive T cells measured by flow cytometry. The CMV infection status of donors was not known, potentially confounding age-related changes in expanded clonotypes. As age increased, observed TCR beta diversity per million T cells dropped in a roughly linear way, and a significant reduction was already evident by age 40. Because profiling used bulk unsorted PBMCs, naive and antigen-experienced compartments could not be compared conclusively. Compared with the aged group, more naive CD4+ T cells, fewer expanded clones and increased TCR diversity were shown by the long-lived group, suggesting age selection. Estimates of total diversity based on one million sequenced T cells were regarded as lower bounds and as underestimates.

Systemically healthy Caucasian individuals from Russia, approximately 39 in total and aged about 6 to 100 years, were included as donors. Each donor gave ten milliliters of peripheral blood, collected into EDTA-treated Vacutainer tubes. Ficoll-Paque density-gradient centrifugation was used to isolate PBMCs, with at least 6.5 million obtained per sample. Total RNA was extracted from PBMCs with Trizol reagent, with at least 5 micrograms obtained per sample. For every donor, an aliquot of PBMCs went through flow cytometry to measure the percentages of naive CD45RAhigh/CD27high T cells. From its cysteine to its phenylalanine, the CDR3 spans 12 amino acids. Only the CDR3 DNA stays, 36 bases, in frame from base 1. V is shortened by 3 bases, J by 6 bases, and the region joining them spans 12 bases. From the germline V gene (reference sequence), CDR1 is DFQATT and CDR2 is SNEGSKA. Library generation was performed with 5' RACE. Sequenced on an Illumina HiSeq 2500. The second PCR ran for roughly 7 to 11 cycles and used a J-beta primer mix along with a sample-barcoded 5' primer. A template-switch 5' adaptor carrying 12 random nucleotides introduced a unique molecular identifier onto each TCR beta cDNA molecule. Each sample yielded at least 3 million CDR3-containing paired-end reads. First-strand cDNA synthesis was performed from all RNA using the Mint cDNA synthesis kit, with priming by a TRBC-specific oligonucleotide. Following uracil-DNA glycosylase treatment, all cDNA underwent a first 18-cycle PCR with the universal primers M1SS and BC2_uni_R. In the paper's pipeline: For normalization, 1 million high-quality reads, each with a distinct molecular identifier, were randomly selected from each sample. Instead of being binned into consensus sequences, reads with shared molecular identifiers were discarded. MiTCR, run with a Q25 quality threshold and the strictest error-elimination algorithm, handled CDR3 identification, clonotype clustering and error correction. A nonparametric unseen species model using Euler transformation provided a lower-bound estimate of total TCR beta diversity. The public reads were reanalyzed by TCRdb: fastp trimming at Q25, MiXCR alignment, in-frame beta chains only. Each CDR3 protein appears once, grouped with its most common genes and DNA. TCRdb, not the original authors, processed these V and J calls. This sample gives over 600,000 distinct CDR3 sequences in total; about 21% of them show up just once. The ten largest make up roughly 3.6% of the sample.

This clonotype has just a few counts. The antigen it recognizes is unknown. Within one base of it there is no much larger clone, and no base qualities were kept. The sequence links TRBV20-1 to TRBJ2-7; the D gene is perhaps TRBD1 or TRBD2, as each covers 5 bases. The sample was blood. The clonotype originates from a man in his sixties or seventies in good health. The CDR3: CSASLIGTEQYF. The nucleotide sequence is TGCAGTGCTAGCTTGATCGGGACCGAGCAGTACTTC.